This T cell receptor (beta chain) is from a study of T-cell memory formation after mild COVID-19. This clonotype appeared a few times. Germline lookup yields CDR1 SNHLY and CDR2 FYNNEI. This CDR3 spans 14 amino acids. V shed 8 bases and J shed 5 bases, with 15 bases lying between them. One entry per CDR3 protein results from TCRdb running MiXCR on the 5' RACE reads. The table lists about 350,000 distinct CDR3 sequences, 28% of them singletons, with approximately 15% in the top ten. Source material: PBMCs or a T cell subset sorted from them (not recorded which). The V call is TRBV2, the J call TRBJ2-2; maybe TRBD2 (6 bases). The source is an adult woman who had mild COVID-19 (a few samples of this study predate the infection). Cell type and time point are not known. The CDR3 sequence: CASSTTGTTGELFF. CDR3 bases: TGTGCCAGCTCCACGACGGGGACTACCGGGGAGCTGTTTTTT.